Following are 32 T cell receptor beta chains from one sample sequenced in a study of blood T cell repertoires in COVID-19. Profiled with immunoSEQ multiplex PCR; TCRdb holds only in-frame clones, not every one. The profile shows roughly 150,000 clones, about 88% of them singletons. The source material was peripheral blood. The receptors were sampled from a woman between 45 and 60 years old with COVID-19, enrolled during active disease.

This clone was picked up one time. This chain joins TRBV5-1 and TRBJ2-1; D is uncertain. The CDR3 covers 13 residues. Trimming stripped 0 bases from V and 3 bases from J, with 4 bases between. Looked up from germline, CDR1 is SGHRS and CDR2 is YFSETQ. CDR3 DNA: TGCGCCAGCAGCTTGGGACACTACAATGAGCAGTTCTTC. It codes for CASSLGHYNEQFF.

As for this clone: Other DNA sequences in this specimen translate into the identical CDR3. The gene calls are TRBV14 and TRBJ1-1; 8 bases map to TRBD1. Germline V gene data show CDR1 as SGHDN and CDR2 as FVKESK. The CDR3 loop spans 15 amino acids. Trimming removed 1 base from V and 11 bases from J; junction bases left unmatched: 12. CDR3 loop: CASSQAGTGALRAFF. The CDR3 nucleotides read TGTGCCAGCAGCCAAGCCGGGACAGGAGCCCTACGGGCTTTCTTT.

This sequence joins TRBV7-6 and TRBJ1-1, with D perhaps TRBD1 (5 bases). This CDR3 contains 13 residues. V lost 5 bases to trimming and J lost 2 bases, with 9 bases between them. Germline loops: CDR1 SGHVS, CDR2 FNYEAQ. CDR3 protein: CASSLDSNTEAFF. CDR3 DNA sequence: TGTGCCAGCAGCCTTGACAGCAACACTGAAGCTTTCTTT. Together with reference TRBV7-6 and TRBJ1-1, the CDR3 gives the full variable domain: GAGVSQSPRYKVTKRGQDVALRCDPISGHVSLYWYRQALGQGPEFLTYFNYEAQQDKSGLPNDRFSAERPEGSISTLTIQRTEQRDSAMYRCASSLDSNTEAFFGQGTRLTVV.

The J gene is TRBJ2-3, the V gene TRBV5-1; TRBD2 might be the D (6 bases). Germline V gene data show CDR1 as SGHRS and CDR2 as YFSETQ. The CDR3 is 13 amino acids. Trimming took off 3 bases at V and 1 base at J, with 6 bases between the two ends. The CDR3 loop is CASSSGGTDTQYF. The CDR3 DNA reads TGCGCCAGCAGCTCGGGGGGCACAGATACGCAGTATTTT.

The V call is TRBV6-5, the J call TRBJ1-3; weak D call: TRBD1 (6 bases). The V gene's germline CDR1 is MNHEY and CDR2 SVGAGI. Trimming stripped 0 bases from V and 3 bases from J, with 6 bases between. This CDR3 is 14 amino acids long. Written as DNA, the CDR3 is TGTGCCAGCAGTTACTCGGACAGTGGAAACACCATATATTTT. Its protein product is CASSYSDSGNTIYF.

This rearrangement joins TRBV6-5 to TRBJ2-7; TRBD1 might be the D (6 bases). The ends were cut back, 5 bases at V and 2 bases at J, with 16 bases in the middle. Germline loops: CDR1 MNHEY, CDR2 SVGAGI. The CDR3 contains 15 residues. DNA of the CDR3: TGTGCCAGCAGTCCTTCCAGGGGTGCGGCCTACGAGCAGTACTTC. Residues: CASSPSRGAAYEQYF.

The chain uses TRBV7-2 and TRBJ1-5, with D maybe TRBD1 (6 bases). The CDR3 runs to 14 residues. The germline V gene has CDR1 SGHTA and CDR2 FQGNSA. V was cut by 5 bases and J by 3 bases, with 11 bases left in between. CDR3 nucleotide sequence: TGTGCCAGCAGCCAGGGGCTGGACAATCAGCCCCAGCATTTT. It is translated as CASSQGLDNQPQHF.

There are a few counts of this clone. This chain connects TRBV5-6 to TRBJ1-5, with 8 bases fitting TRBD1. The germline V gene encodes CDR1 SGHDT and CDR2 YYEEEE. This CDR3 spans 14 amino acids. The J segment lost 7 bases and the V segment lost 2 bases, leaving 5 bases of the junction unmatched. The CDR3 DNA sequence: TGTGCCAGCAGCTTAGGACAGGGCAGGCAGCCCCAGCATTTT. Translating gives CASSLGQGRQPQHF.

CDR3 protein: CASSLYSGGTQETQYF. The CDR3 DNA sequence: TGTGCCAGCAGCTTATACAGCGGGGGGACCCAAGAGACCCAGTACTTC. The chain links TRBV7-6 to TRBJ2-5; 9 nucleotides agree with TRBD2. The CDR3 is 16 amino acids. J gave up 1 base and V 2 bases, and 5 bases lay outside the gene matches. Germline CDR1 and CDR2: SGHVS and FNYEAQ.

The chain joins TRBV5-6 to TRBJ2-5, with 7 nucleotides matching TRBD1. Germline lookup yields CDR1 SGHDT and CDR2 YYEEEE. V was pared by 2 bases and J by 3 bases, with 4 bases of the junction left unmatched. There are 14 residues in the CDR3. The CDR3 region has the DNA TGTGCCAGCAGCTTCTTTGACAGGGAAGAGACCCAGTACTTC. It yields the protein CASSFFDREETQYF.

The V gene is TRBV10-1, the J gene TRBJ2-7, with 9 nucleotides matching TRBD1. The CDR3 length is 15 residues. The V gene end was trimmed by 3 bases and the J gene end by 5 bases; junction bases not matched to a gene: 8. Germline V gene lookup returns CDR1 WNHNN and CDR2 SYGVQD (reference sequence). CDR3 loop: CASSDPTGGVNEQYF. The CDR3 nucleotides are TGCGCCAGCAGTGACCCGACAGGGGGAGTGAACGAGCAGTACTTC.

The CDR3: CASSPLPDATNEKLFF. The CDR3, as DNA: TGTGCCAGCTCACCATTGCCAGATGCAACTAATGAAAAACTGTTTTTT. The V gene is TRBV18, the J gene TRBJ1-4, with no clear D. With 2 bases removed from V and 0 bases from J, the gap between germline ends came to 10 bases. CDR3 length: 16 residues. Looked up from germline, CDR1 is KGHSH and CDR2 is LQKENI.

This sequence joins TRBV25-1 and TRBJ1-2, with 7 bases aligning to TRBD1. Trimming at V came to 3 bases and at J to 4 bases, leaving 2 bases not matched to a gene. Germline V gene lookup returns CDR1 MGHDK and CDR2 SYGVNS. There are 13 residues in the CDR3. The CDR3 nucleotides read TGTGCCAGCAGTGACGCAGGGGGCTATGGCTACACCTTC. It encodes CASSDAGGYGYTF.

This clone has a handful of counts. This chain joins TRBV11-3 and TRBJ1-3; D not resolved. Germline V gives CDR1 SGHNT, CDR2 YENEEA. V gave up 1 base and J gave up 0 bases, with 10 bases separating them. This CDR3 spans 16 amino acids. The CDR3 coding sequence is TGTGCCAGCAGCTTAGGGCGGGAAAGCTCTGGAAACACCATATATTTT. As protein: CASSLGRESSGNTIYF.

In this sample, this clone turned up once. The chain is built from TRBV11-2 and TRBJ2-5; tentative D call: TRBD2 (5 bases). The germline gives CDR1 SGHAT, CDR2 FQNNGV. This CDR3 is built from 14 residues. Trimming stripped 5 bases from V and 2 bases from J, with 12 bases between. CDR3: CASSPRLSQETQYF. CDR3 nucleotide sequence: TGTGCCAGCAGCCCCCGACTATCTCAAGAGACCCAGTACTTC.

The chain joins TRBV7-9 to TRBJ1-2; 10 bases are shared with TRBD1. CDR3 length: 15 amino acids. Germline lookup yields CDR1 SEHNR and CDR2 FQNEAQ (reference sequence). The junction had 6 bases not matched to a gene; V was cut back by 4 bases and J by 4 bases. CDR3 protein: CASSSPGQGSYGYTF. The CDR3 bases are TGTGCCAGCAGCTCGCCGGGACAGGGGAGCTATGGCTACACCTTC.

CDR3 residues: CASSPQASGGPGEQYF. The DNA for the CDR3 is TGTGCCAGCAGCCCCCAGGCTAGCGGGGGGCCTGGCGAGCAGTACTTC. V is TRBV7-6 and J is TRBJ2-7; 11 bases map to TRBD2. Germline CDR1 SGHVS, CDR2 FNYEAQ. V lost 5 bases and J lost 6; bases outside the gene matches: 12. This CDR3 has 16 amino acids. The whole variable domain, remainder taken from reference TRBV7-6 and TRBJ2-7, is GAGVSQSPRYKVTKRGQDVALRCDPISGHVSLYWYRQALGQGPEFLTYFNYEAQQDKSGLPNDRFSAERPEGSISTLTIQRTEQRDSAMYRCASSPQASGGPGEQYFGPGTRLTVT.

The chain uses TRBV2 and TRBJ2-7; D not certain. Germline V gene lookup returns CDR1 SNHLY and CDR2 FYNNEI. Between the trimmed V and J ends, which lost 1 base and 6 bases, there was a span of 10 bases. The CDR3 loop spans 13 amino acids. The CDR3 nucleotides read TGTGCCAGCAGTGAAGTGAGACAAGGCGAGCAGTACTTC. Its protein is CASSEVRQGEQYF.

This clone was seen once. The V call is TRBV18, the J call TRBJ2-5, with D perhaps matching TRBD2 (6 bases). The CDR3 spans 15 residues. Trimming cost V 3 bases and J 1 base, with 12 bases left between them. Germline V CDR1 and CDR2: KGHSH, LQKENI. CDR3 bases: TGTGCCAGCTCACCTCTGGGGGGTTTCCAAGAGACCCAGTACTTC. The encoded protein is CASSPLGGFQETQYF.

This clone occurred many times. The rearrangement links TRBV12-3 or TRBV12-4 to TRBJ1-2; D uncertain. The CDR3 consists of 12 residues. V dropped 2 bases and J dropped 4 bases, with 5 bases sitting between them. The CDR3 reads CASSLRGYGYTF. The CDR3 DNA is TGTGCCAGCAGTTTACGGGGCTATGGCTACACCTTC.

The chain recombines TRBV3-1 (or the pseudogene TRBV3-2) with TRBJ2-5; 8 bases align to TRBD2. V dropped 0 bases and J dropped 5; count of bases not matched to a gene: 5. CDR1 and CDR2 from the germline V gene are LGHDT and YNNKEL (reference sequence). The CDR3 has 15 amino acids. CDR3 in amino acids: CASSQDTASGETQYF. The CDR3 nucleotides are TGTGCCAGCAGCCAAGATACGGCTAGCGGGGAGACCCAGTACTTC.

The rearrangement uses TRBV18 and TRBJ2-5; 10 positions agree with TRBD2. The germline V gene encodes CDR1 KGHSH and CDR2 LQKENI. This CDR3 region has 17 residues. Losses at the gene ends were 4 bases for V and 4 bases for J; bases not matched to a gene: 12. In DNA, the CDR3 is TGTGCCAGCTCACAGGGGAGCGGGGGGGCCGCAAGAGAGACCCAGTACTTC. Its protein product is CASSQGSGGAARETQYF.

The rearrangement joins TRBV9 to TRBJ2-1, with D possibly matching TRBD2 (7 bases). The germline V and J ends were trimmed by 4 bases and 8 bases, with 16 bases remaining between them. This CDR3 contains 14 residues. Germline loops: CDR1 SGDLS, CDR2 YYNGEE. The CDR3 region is CASSSRRGGDEQFF. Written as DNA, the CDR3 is TGTGCCAGCAGCTCCCGACGAGGGGGGGATGAGCAGTTCTTC.

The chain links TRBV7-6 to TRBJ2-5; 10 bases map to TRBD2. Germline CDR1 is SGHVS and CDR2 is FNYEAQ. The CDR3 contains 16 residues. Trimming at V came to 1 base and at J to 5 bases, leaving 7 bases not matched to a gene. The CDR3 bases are TGTGCCAGCAGCTTAGGGGTAGCGGGGGGCACGGAGACCCAGTACTTC. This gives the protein CASSLGVAGGTETQYF.

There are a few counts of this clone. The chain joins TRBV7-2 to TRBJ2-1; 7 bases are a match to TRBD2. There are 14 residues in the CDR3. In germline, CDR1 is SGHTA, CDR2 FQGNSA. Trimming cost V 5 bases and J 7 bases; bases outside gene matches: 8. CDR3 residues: CASSHTVGGNEQFF. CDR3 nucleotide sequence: TGTGCCAGCAGCCACACGGTGGGGGGGAATGAGCAGTTCTTC.

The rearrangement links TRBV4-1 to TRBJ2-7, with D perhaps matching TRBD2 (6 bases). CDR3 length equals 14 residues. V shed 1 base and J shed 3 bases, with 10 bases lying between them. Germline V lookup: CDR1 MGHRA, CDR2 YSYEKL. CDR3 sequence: CASSQGGLLYEQYF. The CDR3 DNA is TGCGCCAGCAGCCAAGGGGGACTGCTCTACGAGCAGTACTTC.

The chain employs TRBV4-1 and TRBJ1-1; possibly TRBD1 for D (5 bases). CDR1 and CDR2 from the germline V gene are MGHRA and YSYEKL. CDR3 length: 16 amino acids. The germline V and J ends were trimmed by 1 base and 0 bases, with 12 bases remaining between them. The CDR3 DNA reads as TGCGCCAGCAGCCAAGCAGGGTTTAGGATGAACACTGAAGCTTTCTTT. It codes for CASSQAGFRMNTEAFF.

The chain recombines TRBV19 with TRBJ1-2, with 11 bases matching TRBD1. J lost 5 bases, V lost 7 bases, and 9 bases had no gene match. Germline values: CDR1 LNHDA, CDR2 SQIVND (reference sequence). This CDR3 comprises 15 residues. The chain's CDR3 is CASTSQDRGQYGYTF. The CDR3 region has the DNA TGTGCCAGTACCTCCCAGGACAGGGGGCAATATGGCTACACCTTC.

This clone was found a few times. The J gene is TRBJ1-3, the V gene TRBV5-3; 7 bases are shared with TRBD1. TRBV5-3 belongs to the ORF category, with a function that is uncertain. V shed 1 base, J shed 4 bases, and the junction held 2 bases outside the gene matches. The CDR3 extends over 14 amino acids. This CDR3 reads CARSLRGPGNTIYF. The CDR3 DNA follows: TGTGCCAGAAGCTTGAGGGGGCCCGGAAACACCATATATTTT.

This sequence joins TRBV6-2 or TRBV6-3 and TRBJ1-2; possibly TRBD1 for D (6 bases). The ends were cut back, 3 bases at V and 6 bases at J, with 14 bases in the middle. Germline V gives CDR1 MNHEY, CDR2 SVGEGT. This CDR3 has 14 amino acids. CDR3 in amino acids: CASSYTGQSHGYTF. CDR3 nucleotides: TGTGCCAGCAGTTATACGGGACAATCCCATGGCTACACCTTC.

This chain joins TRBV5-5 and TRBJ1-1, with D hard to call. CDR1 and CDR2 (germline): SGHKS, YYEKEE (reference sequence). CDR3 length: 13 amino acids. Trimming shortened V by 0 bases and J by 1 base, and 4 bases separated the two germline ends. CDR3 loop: CASSLGGNTEAFF. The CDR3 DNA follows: TGTGCCAGCAGCTTGGGCGGGAACACTGAAGCTTTCTTT. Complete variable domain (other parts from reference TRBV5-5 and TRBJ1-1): DAGVTQSPTHLIKTRGQQVTLRCSPISGHKSVSWYQQVLGQGPQFIFQYYEKEERGRGNFPDRFSARQFPNYSSELNVNALLLGDSALYLCASSLGGNTEAFFGQGTRLTVV.

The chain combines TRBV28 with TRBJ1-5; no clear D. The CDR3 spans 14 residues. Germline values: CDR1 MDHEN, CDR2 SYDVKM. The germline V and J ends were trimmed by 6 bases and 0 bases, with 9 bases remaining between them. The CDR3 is CASRSGNSNQPQHF. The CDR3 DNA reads TGTGCCAGCAGATCCGGGAATAGCAATCAGCCCCAGCATTTT.